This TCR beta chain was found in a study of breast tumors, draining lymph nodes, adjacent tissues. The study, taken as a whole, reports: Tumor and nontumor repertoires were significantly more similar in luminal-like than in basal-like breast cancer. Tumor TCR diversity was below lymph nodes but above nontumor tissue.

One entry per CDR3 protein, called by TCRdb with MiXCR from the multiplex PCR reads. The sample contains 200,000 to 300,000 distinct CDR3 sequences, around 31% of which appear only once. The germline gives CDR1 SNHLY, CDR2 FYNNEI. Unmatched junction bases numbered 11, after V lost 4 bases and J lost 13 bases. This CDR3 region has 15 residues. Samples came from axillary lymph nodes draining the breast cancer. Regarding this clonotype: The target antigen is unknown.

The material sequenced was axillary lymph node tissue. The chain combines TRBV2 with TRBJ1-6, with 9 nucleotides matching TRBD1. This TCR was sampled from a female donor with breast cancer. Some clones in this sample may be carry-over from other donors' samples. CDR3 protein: CASSADRGSDQPLHF. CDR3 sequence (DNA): TGTGCCAGCAGTGCGGACAGGGGTTCGGATCAGCCCCTCCACTTT.